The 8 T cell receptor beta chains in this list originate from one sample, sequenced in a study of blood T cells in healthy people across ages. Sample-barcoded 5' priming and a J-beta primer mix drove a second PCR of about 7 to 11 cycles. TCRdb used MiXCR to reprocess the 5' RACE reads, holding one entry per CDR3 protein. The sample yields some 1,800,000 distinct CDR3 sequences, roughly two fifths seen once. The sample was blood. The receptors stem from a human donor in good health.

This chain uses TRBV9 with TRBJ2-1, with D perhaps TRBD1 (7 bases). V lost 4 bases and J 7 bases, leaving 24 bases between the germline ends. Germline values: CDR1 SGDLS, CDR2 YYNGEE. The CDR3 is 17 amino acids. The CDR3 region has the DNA TGTGCCAGCAGCTATAGTCGACAGGGAGGAAGTCCTAATGAGCAGTTCTTC. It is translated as CASSYSRQGGSPNEQFF. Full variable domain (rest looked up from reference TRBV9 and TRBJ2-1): DSGVTQTPKHLITATGQRVTLRCSPRSGDLSVYWYQQSLDQGLQFLIQYYNGEERAKGNILERFSAQQFPDLHSELNLSSLELGDSALYFCASSYSRQGGSPNEQFFGPGTRLTVL.

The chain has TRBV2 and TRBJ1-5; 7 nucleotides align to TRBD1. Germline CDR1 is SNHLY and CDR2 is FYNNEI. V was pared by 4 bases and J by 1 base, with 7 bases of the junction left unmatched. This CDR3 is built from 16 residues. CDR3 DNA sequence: TGTGCCAGCAGTGTCATGGGGGACAGAAGCAATCAGCCCCAGCATTTT. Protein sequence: CASSVMGDRSNQPQHF.

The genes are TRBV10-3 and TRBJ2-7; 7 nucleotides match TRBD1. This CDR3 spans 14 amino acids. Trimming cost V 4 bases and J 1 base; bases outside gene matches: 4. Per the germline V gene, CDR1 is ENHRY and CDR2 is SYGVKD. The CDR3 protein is CAISARQGSYEQYF. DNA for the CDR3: TGTGCCATCAGTGCTCGACAGGGATCCTACGAGCAGTACTTC.

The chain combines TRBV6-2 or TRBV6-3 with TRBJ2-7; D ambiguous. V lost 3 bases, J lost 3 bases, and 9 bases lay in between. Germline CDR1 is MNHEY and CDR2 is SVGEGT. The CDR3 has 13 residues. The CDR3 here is CASSYGWSYEQYF. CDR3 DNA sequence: TGTGCCAGCAGTTATGGATGGAGCTACGAGCAGTACTTC.

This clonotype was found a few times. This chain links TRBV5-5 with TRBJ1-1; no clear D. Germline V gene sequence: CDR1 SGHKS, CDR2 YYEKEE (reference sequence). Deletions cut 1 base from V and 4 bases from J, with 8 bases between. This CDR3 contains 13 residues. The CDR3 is CASSLKVRTEAFF. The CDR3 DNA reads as TGTGCCAGCAGCTTGAAGGTCCGCACTGAAGCTTTCTTT.

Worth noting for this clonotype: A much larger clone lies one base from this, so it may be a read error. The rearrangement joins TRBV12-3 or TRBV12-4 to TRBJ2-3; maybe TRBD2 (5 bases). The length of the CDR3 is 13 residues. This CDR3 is CASRPDSTDAQYF. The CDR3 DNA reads TGTGCCAGCAGACCGGACTCAACAGATGCGCAGTATTTT.

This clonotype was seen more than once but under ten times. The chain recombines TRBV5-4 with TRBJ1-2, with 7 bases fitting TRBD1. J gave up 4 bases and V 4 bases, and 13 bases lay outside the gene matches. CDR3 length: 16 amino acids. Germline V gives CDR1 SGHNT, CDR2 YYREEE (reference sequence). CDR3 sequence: CASSPGQAVDSYGYTF. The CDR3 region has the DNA TGTGCCAGCAGCCCCGGACAGGCGGTTGACTCCTATGGCTACACCTTC.

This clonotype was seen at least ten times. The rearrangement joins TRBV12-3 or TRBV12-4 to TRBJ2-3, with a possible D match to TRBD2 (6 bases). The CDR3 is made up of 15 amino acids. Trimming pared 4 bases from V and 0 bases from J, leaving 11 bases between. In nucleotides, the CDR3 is TGTGCCAGCAGTTCATCTAGCGCTAGCACAGATACGCAGTATTTT. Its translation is CASSSSSASTDTQYF.